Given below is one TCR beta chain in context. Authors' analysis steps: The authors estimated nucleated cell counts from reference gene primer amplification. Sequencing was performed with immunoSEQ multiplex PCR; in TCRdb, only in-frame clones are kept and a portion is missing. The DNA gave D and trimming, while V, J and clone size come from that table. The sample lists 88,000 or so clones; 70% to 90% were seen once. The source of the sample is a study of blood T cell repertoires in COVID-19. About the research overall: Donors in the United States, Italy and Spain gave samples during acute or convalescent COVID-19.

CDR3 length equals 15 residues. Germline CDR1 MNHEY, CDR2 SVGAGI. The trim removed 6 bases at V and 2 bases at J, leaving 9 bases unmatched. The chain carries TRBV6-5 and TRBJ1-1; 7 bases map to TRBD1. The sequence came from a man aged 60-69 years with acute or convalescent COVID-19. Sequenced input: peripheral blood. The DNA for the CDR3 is TGTGCCAGCAGACAACACAGGGGCAGAAACACTGAAGCTTTCTTT. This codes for CASRQHRGRNTEAFF.